The next 14 T cell receptor beta chains were all read from a single sample in a study of blood T cell repertoires in COVID-19 (dated by TCRdb to the early 2020s). Libraries were built with the immunoSEQ multiplex PCR assay. TCRdb obtained this table from immuneACCESS and retained in-frame rearrangements with V and J assigned. These tables miss some clones; where compared with another copy, unresolved V genes account for less than half of the shortfall, and the remainder is unexplained. This sample is represented by 100,000 to 150,000 clones; 60% to 85% of them were singletons. Jointly, the top ten make up roughly 2.1% of the sample. The sequenced sample consisted of peripheral blood. The receptors were gathered from a man aged 65-85 years with acute or convalescent COVID-19.

The chain couples TRBV19 to TRBJ1-2, with D perhaps matching TRBD1 (6 bases). The V gene's germline CDR1 is LNHDA and CDR2 SQIVND (reference sequence). The CDR3 length is 14 residues. With 4 bases removed from V and 1 base from J, the gap between germline ends came to 10 bases. CDR3 in DNA: TGTGCCAGTAGTAGAGGGGGTGGTAACTATGGCTACACCTTC. Protein: CASSRGGGNYGYTF. The variable domain in full, completed from reference TRBV19 and TRBJ1-2, reads DGGITQSPKYLFRKEGQNVTLSCEQNLNHDAMYWYRQDPGQGLRLIYYSQIVNDFQKGDIAEGYSVSREKKESFPLTVTSAQKNPTAFYLCASSRGGGNYGYTFGSGTRLTVV.

The V gene is TRBV19, the J gene TRBJ2-3; D is perhaps TRBD1 (5 bases). V lost 7 bases and J lost 1, with 9 bases in between. Germline CDR1 is LNHDA and CDR2 is SQIVND (reference sequence). The CDR3 extends over 13 amino acids. In nucleotides, the CDR3 is TGTGCCAGTAAGGTAGGGGGCACAGATACGCAGTATTTT. It codes for CASKVGGTDTQYF.

This sequence joins TRBV4-2 and TRBJ1-3, with D possibly matching TRBD1 (5 bases). Germline values: CDR1 LGHNA, CDR2 YNFKEQ. The length of the CDR3 is 15 residues. Trimming left V 1 base short and J 0 bases short, with 7 bases between. Written as DNA, the CDR3 is TGTGCCAGCAGCCAAGCGGGGGGCTCTGGAAACACCATATATTTT. This gives the protein CASSQAGGSGNTIYF.

This clone turned up a few times. V is TRBV18 and J is TRBJ2-7; the match to TRBD1 covers 8 bases. Trimming at V came to 6 bases and at J to 6 bases, leaving 13 bases not matched to a gene. Germline V gene lookup returns CDR1 KGHSH and CDR2 LQKENI. CDR3 length: 15 amino acids. In DNA, the CDR3 is TGTGCCAGCTCCAACCAAGGACAGGGTATAAGCGAGCAGTACTTC. It codes for CASSNQGQGISEQYF.

The rearrangement joins TRBV30 to TRBJ1-2; TRBD1 matches at 9 bases. Trimming cost V 3 bases and J 4 bases; bases outside gene matches: 9. The CDR3 spans 15 residues. The germline gives CDR1 GTSNPN, CDR2 SVGIG (reference sequence). CDR3 amino acids: CAWRQGQGPSYGYTF. CDR3 nucleotides: TGTGCCTGGAGGCAGGGACAGGGTCCGAGCTATGGCTACACCTTC. Full variable domain (rest looked up from reference TRBV30 and TRBJ1-2): SQTIHQWPATLVQPVGSPLSLECTVEGTSNPNLYWYRQAAGRGLQLLFYSVGIGQISSEVPQNLSASRPQDRQFILSSKKLLLSDSGFYLCAWRQGQGPSYGYTFGSGTRLTVV.

The CDR3 reads CASSSGQGQPQHF. The CDR3 coding sequence is TGTGCCAGCAGCTCGGGACAGGGTCAGCCCCAGCATTTT. The V call is TRBV5-4, the J call TRBJ1-5; 9 bases line up with TRBD1. Losses at the gene ends were 3 bases for V and 6 bases for J; bases not matched to a gene: 1. CDR3 size: 13 residues. Germline CDR1 SGHNT, CDR2 YYREEE (reference sequence).

DNA for the CDR3: TGTGCCAGCAGCCAAGACCTGGACAGGGGTGGTGGCTACACCTTC. Its protein is CASSQDLDRGGGYTF. The V and J genes are TRBV14 and TRBJ1-2; 9 bases match TRBD1. The CDR3 extends over 15 amino acids. Trimming cost V 0 bases and J 7 bases; bases outside gene matches: 6. The germline V gene encodes CDR1 SGHDN and CDR2 FVKESK.

This sequence joins TRBV28 and TRBJ2-1, with D possibly matching TRBD2 (7 bases). With 4 bases removed from V and 6 bases from J, the gap between germline ends came to 16 bases. CDR1 and CDR2 from the germline V gene are MDHEN and SYDVKM. This CDR3 has 15 residues. CDR3 coding DNA: TGTGCCAGCAGTTCAGTCGGGGGGCTGGTCAATGAGCAGTTCTTC. Translated: CASSSVGGLVNEQFF.

This chain uses TRBV6-5 with TRBJ1-2, with D tentatively TRBD1 (5 bases). The CDR3 is 16 residues long. V was pared by 0 bases and J by 2 bases, with 13 bases between. Germline CDR1 and CDR2: MNHEY and SVGAGI. The CDR3 region is CASSYSYHGGNYGYTF. CDR3 DNA sequence: TGTGCCAGCAGTTACTCCTATCATGGGGGGAACTATGGCTACACCTTC.

This rearrangement joins TRBV15 to TRBJ1-4; TRBD1 agrees at 9 bases. CDR1 LNHNV and CDR2 YYDKDF come from the germline V gene (reference sequence). The CDR3 sequence is 15 residues long. V was clipped by 2 bases and J by 4 bases; unmatched bases: 2. The CDR3 DNA reads as TGTGCCACCAGCAGACCGGGACAGGGTAATGAAAAACTGTTTTTT. This sequence encodes CATSRPGQGNEKLFF.

The V call is TRBV7-2, the J call TRBJ1-3; TRBD1 aligns across 8 bases. Germline assignment: CDR1 SGHTA and CDR2 FQGNSA. The CDR3 runs 14 residues. Germline trimming cut 4 bases from V and 2 bases from J; bases unmatched to any gene: 1. This CDR3 reads CASSSTGAGNTIYF. DNA of the CDR3: TGTGCCAGCAGCTCGACAGGGGCTGGAAACACCATATATTTT.

This chain's CDR3 is CASTNVPVGALYGYTF. CDR3 sequence (DNA): TGTGCCAGCACCAATGTACCGGTAGGGGCACTCTATGGCTACACCTTC. This chain connects TRBV7-9 to TRBJ1-2; a possible D gene is TRBD1 (5 bases). This CDR3 is built from 16 residues. V was cut by 7 bases and J by 4 bases, with 22 bases left in between. CDR1 is SEHNR and CDR2 is FQNEAQ in the germline V gene (reference sequence).

The chain combines TRBV16 with TRBJ1-4, with D maybe TRBD1 (6 bases). The CDR3 consists of 15 residues. Trimming left V 3 bases short and J 4 bases short, with 12 bases between. Germline V gene lookup returns CDR1 KGHSY and CDR2 FQNENV. The CDR3 sequence is CASSHSDSFNEKLFF. The CDR3 nucleotides are TGTGCCAGCAGCCATTCGGACAGTTTTAATGAAAAACTGTTTTTT. Drawing the rest from reference TRBV16 and TRBJ1-4, the complete variable domain is GEEVAQTPKHLVRGEGQKAKLYCAPIKGHSYVFWYQQVLKNEFKFLISFQNENVFDETGMPKERFSAKCLPNSPCSLEIQATKLEDSAVYFCASSHSDSFNEKLFFGSGTQLSVL.

The rearrangement joins TRBV12-5 to TRBJ2-7, with a possible D match to TRBD2 (5 bases). This CDR3 has 13 amino acids. CDR1 is LGHNT, CDR2 FRNRAP, per germline. V lost 1 base to trimming and J lost 3 bases, with 7 bases between them. CDR3 loop: CASGLAEGYEQYF. The CDR3 DNA follows: TGTGCTAGTGGTTTGGCAGAGGGCTACGAGCAGTACTTC.